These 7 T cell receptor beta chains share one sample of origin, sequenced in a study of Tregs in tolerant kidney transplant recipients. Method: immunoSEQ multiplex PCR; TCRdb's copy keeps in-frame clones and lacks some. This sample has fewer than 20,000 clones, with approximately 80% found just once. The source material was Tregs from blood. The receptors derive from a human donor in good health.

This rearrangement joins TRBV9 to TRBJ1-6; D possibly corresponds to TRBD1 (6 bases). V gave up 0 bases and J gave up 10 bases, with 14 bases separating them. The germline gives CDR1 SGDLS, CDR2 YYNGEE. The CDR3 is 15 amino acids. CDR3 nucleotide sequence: TGTGCCAGCAGCGTAGGGGTACAGGGTTGGTCACCCCTCCACTTT. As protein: CASSVGVQGWSPLHF. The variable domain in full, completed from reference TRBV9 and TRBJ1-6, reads DSGVTQTPKHLITATGQRVTLRCSPRSGDLSVYWYQQSLDQGLQFLIQYYNGEERAKGNILERFSAQQFPDLHSELNLSSLELGDSALYFCASSVGVQGWSPLHFGNGTRLTVT.

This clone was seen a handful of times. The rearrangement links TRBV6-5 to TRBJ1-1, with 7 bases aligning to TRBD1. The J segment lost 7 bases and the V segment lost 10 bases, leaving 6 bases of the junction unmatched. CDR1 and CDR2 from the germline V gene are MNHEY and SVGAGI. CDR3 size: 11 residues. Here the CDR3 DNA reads TGTGCCACCAGACAGGGTAATGAAGCTTTCTTT. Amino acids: CATRQGNEAFF.

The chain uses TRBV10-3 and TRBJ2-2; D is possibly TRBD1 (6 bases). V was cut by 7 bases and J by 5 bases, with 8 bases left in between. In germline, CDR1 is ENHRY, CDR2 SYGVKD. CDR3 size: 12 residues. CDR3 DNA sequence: TGTGCCATCAAACAGGGTACCGGGGAGCTGTTTTTT. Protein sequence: CAIKQGTGELFF.

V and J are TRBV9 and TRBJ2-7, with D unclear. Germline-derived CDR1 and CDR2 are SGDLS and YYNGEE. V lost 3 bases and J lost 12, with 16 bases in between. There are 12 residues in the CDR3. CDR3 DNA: TGTGCCAGCAGCGACTCAATAGGACCCAGGTACTTC. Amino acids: CASSDSIGPRYF.

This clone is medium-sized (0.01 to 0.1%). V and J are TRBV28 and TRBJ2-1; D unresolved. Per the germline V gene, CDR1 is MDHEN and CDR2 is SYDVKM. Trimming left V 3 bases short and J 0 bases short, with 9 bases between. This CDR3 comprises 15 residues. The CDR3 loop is CASSFGGVSYNEQFF. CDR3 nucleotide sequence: TGTGCCAGCAGTTTTGGCGGAGTCTCCTACAATGAGCAGTTCTTC. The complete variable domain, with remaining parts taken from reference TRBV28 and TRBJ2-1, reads DVKVTQSSRYLVKRTGEKVFLECVQDMDHENMFWYRQDPGLGLRLIYFSYDVKMKEKGDIPEGYSVSREKKERFSLILESASTNQTSMYLCASSFGGVSYNEQFFGPGTRLTVL.

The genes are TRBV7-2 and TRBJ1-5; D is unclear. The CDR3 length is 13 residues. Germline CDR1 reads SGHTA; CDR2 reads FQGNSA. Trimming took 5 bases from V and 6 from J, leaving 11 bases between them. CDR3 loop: CASSTLESQPQHF. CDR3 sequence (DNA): TGTGCCAGCAGCACCTTGGAAAGTCAGCCCCAGCATTTT. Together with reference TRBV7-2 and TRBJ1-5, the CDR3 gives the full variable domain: GAGVSQSPSNKVTEKGKDVELRCDPISGHTALYWYRQSLGQGLEFLIYFQGNSAPDKSGLPSDRFSAERTGGSVSTLTIQRTQQEDSAVYLCASSTLESQPQHFGDGTRLSIL.

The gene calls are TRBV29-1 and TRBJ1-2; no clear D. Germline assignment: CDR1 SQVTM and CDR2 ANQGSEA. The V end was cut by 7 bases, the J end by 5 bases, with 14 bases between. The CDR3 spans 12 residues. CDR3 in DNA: TGCAGCGGTCGCACGGATCAATATGGCTACACCTTC. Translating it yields CSGRTDQYGYTF.